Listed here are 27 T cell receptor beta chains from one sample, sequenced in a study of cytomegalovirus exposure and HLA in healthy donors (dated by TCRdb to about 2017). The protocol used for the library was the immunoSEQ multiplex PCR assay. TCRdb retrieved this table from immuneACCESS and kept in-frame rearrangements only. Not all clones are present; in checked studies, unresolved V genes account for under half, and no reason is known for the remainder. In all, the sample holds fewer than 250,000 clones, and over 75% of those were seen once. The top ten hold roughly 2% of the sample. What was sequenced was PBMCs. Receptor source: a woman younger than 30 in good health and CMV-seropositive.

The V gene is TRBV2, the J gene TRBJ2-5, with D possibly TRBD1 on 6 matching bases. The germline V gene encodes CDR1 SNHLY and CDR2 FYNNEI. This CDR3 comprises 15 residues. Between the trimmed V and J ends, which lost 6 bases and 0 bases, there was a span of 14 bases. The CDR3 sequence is CASREQGTYQETQYF. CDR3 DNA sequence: TGTGCCAGCAGAGAACAGGGAACCTACCAAGAGACCCAGTACTTC. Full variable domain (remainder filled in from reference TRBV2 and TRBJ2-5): EPEVTQTPSHQVTQMGQEVILRCVPISNHLYFYWYRQILGQKVEFLVSFYNNEISEKSEIFDDQFSVERPDGSNFTLKIRSTKLEDSAMYFCASREQGTYQETQYFGPGTRLLVL.

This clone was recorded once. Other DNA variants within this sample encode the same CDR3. The CDR3 here is CASSSQGSGNTIYF. The DNA of the CDR3 is TGCGCCAGCAGCTCGCAGGGATCAGGAAACACCATATATTTT. The chain is built from TRBV5-1 and TRBJ1-3, with TRBD1 as a possible D gene (5 bases). Per the germline V gene, CDR1 is SGHRS and CDR2 is YFSETQ. Trimming shortened V by 3 bases and J by 4 bases, and 11 bases separated the two germline ends. The CDR3 loop spans 14 amino acids.

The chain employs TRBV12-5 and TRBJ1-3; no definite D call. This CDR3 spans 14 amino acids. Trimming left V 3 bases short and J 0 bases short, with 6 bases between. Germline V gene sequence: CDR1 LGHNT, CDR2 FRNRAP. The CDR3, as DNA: TGTGCTAGTGGTTTCACAGACTCTGGAAACACCATATATTTT. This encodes CASGFTDSGNTIYF. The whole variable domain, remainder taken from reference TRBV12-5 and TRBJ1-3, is DARVTQTPRHKVTEMGQEVTMRCQPILGHNTVFWYRQTMMQGLELLAYFRNRAPLDDSGMPKDRFSAEMPDATLATLKIQPSEPRDSAVYFCASGFTDSGNTIYFGEGSWLTVV.

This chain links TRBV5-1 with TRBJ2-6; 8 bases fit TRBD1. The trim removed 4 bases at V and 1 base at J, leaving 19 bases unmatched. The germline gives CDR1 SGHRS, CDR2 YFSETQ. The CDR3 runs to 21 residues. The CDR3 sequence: CASSKRPLDRAWESGANVLTF. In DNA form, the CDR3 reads TGCGCCAGCAGCAAGCGGCCGTTGGACAGGGCTTGGGAATCTGGGGCCAACGTCCTGACTTTC.

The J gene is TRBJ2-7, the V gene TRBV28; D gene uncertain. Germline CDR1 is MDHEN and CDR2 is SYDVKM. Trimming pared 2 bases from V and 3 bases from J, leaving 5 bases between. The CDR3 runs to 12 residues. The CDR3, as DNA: TGTGCCAGCAGTTTAACACACTACGAGCAGTACTTC. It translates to CASSLTHYEQYF.

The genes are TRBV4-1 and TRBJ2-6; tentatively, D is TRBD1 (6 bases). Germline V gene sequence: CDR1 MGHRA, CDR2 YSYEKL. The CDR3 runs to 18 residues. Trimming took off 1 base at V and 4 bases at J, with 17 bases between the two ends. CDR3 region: CASSQADHRAWGANVLTF. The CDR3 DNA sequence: TGCGCCAGCAGCCAAGCGGACCACAGGGCCTGGGGGGCCAACGTCCTGACTTTC.

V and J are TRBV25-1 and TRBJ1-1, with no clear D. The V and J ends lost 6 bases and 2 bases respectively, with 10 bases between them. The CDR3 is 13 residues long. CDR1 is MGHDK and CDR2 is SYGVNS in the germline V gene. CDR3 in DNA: TGTGCCAGCAGATTGACATTCAACACTGAAGCTTTCTTT. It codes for CASRLTFNTEAFF. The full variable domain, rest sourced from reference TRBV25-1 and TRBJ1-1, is EADIYQTPRYLVIGTGKKITLECSQTMGHDKMYWYQQDPGMELHLIHYSYGVNSTEKGDLSSESTVSRIRTEHFPLTLESARPSHTSQYLCASRLTFNTEAFFGQGTRLTVV.

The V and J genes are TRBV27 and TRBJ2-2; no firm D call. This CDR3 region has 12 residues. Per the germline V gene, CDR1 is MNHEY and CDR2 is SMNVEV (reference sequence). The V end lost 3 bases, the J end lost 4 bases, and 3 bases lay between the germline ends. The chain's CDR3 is CASSFITGELFF. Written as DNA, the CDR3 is TGTGCCAGCAGTTTTATCACCGGGGAGCTGTTTTTT.

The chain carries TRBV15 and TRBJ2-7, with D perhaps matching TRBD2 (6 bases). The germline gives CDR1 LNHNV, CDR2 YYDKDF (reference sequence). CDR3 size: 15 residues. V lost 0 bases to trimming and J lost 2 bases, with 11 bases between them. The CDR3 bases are TGTGCCACCAGCAGAGATCCGGGGGATACCTACGAGCAGTACTTC. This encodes CATSRDPGDTYEQYF.

The CDR3 sequence: CASSQDSAGGRTGELFF. The CDR3 DNA is TGCGCCAGCAGCCAAGACTCGGCAGGGGGGCGCACCGGGGAGCTGTTTTTT. V usage is TRBV4-1 and J usage is TRBJ2-2; D possibly corresponds to TRBD1 (7 bases). The ends were cut back, 0 bases at V and 4 bases at J, with 15 bases in the middle. Germline CDR1 and CDR2: MGHRA and YSYEKL. The CDR3 runs to 17 residues.

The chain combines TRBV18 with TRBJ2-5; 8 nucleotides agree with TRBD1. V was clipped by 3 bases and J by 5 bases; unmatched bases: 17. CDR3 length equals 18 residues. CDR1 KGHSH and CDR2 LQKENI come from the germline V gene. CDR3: CASSPPTGDEINSETQYF. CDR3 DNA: TGTGCCAGCTCACCTCCGACAGGGGACGAGATTAATTCTGAGACCCAGTACTTC.

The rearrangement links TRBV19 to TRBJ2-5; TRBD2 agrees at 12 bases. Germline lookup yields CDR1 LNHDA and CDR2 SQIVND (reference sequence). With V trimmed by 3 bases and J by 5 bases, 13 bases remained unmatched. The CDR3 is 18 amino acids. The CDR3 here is CASSIWGDSSGRGETQYF. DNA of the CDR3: TGTGCCAGTAGTATTTGGGGCGACTCTAGCGGGAGGGGGGAGACCCAGTACTTC.

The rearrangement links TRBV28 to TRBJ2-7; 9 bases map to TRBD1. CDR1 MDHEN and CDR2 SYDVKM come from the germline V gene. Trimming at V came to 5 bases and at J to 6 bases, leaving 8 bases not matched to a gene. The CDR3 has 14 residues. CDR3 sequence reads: CASSTDRGASEQYF. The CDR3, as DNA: TGTGCCAGCAGTACCGACAGGGGGGCCAGCGAGCAGTACTTC. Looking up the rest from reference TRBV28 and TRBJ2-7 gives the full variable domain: DVKVTQSSRYLVKRTGEKVFLECVQDMDHENMFWYRQDPGLGLRLIYFSYDVKMKEKGDIPEGYSVSREKKERFSLILESASTNQTSMYLCASSTDRGASEQYFGPGTRLTVT.

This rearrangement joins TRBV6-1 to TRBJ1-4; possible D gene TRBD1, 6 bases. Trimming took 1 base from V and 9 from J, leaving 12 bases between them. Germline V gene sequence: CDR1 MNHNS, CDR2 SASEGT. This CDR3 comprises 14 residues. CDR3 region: CASSEVGTGKKLFF. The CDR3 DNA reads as TGTGCCAGCAGTGAAGTGGGAACAGGGAAAAAACTGTTTTTT.

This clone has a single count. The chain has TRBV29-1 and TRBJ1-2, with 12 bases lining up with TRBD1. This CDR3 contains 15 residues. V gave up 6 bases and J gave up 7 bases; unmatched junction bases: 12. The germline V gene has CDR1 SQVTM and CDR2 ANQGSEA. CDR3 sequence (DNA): TGCAGCGTCCCCGTAGGGGGACAGGGGGCGCGTGGCTACACCTTC. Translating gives CSVPVGGQGARGYTF.

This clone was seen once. CDR3: CASGLGTEAPLAAEAFF. The DNA for the CDR3 is TGTGCTAGTGGTTTGGGGACAGAGGCACCTTTGGCGGCTGAAGCTTTCTTT. The rearrangement joins TRBV12-5 to TRBJ1-1; tentatively, D is TRBD1 (6 bases). Germline CDR1 is LGHNT and CDR2 is FRNRAP. Between the trimmed V and J ends, which lost 1 base and 6 bases, there was a span of 21 bases. The length of the CDR3 is 17 residues.

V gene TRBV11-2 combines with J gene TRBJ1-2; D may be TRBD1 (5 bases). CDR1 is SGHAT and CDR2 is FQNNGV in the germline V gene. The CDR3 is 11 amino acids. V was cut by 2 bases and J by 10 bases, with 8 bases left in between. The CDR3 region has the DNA TGTGCCAGCAGCTTACAGGGCCACTACACCTTC. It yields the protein CASSLQGHYTF.

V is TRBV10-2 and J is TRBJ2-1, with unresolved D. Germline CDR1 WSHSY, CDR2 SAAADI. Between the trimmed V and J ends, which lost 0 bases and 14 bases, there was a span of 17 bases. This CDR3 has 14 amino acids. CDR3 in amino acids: CASSESRVDPPEFF. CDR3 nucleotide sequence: TGCGCCAGCAGTGAGTCTCGGGTTGACCCCCCGGAGTTCTTC.

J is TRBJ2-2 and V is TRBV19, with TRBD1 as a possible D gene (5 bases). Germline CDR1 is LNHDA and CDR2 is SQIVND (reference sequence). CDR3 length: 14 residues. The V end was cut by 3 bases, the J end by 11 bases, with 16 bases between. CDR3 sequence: CASSMGSSDKELFF. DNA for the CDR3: TGTGCCAGTAGTATGGGGTCCTCGGACAAAGAGCTGTTTTTT.

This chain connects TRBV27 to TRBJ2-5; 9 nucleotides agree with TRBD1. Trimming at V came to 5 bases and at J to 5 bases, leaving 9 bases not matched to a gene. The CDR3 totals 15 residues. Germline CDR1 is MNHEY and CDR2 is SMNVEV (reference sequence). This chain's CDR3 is CASSAYRGLGETQYF. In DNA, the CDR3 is TGTGCCAGCAGTGCCTACAGGGGGCTCGGGGAGACCCAGTACTTC.

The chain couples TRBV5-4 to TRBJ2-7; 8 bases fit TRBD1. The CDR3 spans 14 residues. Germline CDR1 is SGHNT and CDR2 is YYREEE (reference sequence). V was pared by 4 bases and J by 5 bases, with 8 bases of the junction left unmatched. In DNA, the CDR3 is TGTGCCAGCAGCCTTGGACAGGGAACGGACGAGCAGTACTTC. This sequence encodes CASSLGQGTDEQYF.

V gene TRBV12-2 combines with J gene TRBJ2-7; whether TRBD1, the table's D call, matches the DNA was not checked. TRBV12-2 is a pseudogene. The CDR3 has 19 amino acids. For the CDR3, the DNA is TGTGCAAGTCGCTTAGCGTGGACAGCGGCATCAATTTTTTCCTACGAGCAGTACTTC. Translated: CASRLAWTAASIFSYEQYF.

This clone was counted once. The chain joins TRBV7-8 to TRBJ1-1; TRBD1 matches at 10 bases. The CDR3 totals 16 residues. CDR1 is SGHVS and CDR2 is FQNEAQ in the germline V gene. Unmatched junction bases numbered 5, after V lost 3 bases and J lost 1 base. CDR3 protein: CASSFPGTGANTEAFF. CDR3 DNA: TGTGCCAGCAGCTTCCCCGGGACAGGGGCGAACACTGAAGCTTTCTTT.

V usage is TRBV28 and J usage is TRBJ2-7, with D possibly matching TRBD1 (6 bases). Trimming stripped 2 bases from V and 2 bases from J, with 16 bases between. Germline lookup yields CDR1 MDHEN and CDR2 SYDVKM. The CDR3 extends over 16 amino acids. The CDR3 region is CASSLTAGDTTYEQYF. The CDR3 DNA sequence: TGTGCCAGCAGTTTAACCGCTGGGGACACGACCTACGAGCAGTACTTC. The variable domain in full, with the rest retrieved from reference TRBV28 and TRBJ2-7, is DVKVTQSSRYLVKRTGEKVFLECVQDMDHENMFWYRQDPGLGLRLIYFSYDVKMKEKGDIPEGYSVSREKKERFSLILESASTNQTSMYLCASSLTAGDTTYEQYFGPGTRLTVT.

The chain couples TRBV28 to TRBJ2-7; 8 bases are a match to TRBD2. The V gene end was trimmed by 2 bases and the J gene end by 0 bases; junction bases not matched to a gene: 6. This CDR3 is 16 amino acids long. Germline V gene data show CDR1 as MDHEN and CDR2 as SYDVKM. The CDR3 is CASSLPRGLASYEQYF. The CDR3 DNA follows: TGTGCCAGCAGTTTACCCCGAGGACTAGCCTCCTACGAGCAGTACTTC.

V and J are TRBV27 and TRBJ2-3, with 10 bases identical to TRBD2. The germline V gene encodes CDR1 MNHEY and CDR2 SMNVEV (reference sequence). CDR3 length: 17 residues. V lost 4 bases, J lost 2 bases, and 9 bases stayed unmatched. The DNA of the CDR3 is TGTGCCAGCAGTTCAACCCGGCTAGCGGGAGTCACAGATACGCAGTATTTT. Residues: CASSSTRLAGVTDTQYF.

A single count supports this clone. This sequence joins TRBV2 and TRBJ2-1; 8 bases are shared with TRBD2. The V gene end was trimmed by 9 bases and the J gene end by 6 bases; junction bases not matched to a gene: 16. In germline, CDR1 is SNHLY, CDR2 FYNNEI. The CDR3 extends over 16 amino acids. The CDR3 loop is CARGTRPQPISNEQFF. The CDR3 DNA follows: TGTGCCAGGGGGACTAGACCCCAACCTATCTCCAATGAGCAGTTCTTC.